Listed here are 8 T cell receptor beta chains from one sample, sequenced in a study of vaccination and CD4 T cells after COVID-19. The Oncomine TCR Beta short-read assay was what sequenced the DNA obtained from cultured CD4+ T cells. TCRdb called the PCR reads again in MiXCR, with one record for every CDR3 protein. This sample has roughly 20,000 distinct CDR3 sequences, with about 59% found just once. The treatment is: approximately 11-day PBMC culture with coronavirus spike peptide pools or control peptides (ViraFEST assay). Their antigens are not known. The sample in question was CD4+ T cells from blood, cultured in vitro, obtained before SARS-CoV-2 vaccination. These receptors were obtained from a human donor who received a COVID-19 vaccine.

This clonotype has only a few counts. This sequence joins TRBV7-2 and TRBJ1-2, with D hard to call. The V gene lost 1 base and the J gene lost 1 base, with 7 bases spanning the gap. The CDR3 spans 14 residues. Germline V CDR1 and CDR2: SGHTA, FQGNSA. CDR3 sequence (DNA): TGTGCCAGCAGCTTAGTATCAGTTAACTATGGCTACACCTTC. This gives the protein CASSLVSVNYGYTF.

V and J are TRBV20-1 and TRBJ1-1; 7 positions agree with TRBD1. Per the germline V gene, CDR1 is DFQATT and CDR2 is SNEGSKA (reference sequence). The CDR3 covers 15 residues. Trimming removed 7 bases from V and 11 bases from J; junction bases left unmatched: 22. The CDR3 is CSGQGGLLSGAGAFF. The CDR3 DNA reads TGCAGTGGCCAGGGGGGCTTGCTGTCTGGAGCGGGTGCTTTCTTT.

With regard to this clonotype: The junction shows a germline mismatch at one end, possibly a read error. The chain links TRBV27 to TRBJ2-4; tentative D call: TRBD1 (6 bases). This CDR3 spans 16 amino acids. Germline CDR1 is MNHEY and CDR2 is SMNVEV (reference sequence). CDR3 sequence (DNA): TGTGCCAGCAGTTTAGGCGCCAGGGGAGCCAAAAACATTCAGTACTTT. Translated: CASSLGARGAKNIQYF.

The V and J genes are TRBV2 and TRBJ1-6; D unresolved. Looked up from germline, CDR1 is SNHLY and CDR2 is FYNNEI. Trimming stripped 0 bases from V and 7 bases from J, with 25 bases between. This CDR3 region has 20 residues. The CDR3 sequence: CASSEAARVAVVTRNSPLHF. The CDR3 coding sequence is TGTGCCAGCAGTGAAGCGGCCCGGGTAGCAGTGGTCACCCGAAATTCACCCCTCCACTTT.

The V call is TRBV6-5, the J call TRBJ1-1, with D tentatively TRBD1 (5 bases). The germline V and J ends were trimmed by 0 bases and 1 base, with 9 bases remaining between them. Germline lookup yields CDR1 MNHEY and CDR2 SVGAGI. This CDR3 is 15 amino acids long. CDR3 DNA sequence: TGTGCCAGCAGTTACTCGGGACGGCAGAACACTGAAGCTTTCTTT. Encoded protein: CASSYSGRQNTEAFF.

V gene TRBV5-6 combines with J gene TRBJ1-4, with D perhaps matching TRBD1 (6 bases). This CDR3 has 15 residues. The V gene's germline CDR1 is SGHDT and CDR2 YYEEEE. V dropped 3 bases and J dropped 7 bases, with 16 bases sitting between them. The CDR3: CASSSQRGLSEKLFF. CDR3 DNA sequence: TGTGCCAGCAGCTCGCAAAGGGGGTTAAGTGAAAAACTGTTTTTT.

This clonotype was observed a handful of times. The V and J genes are TRBV7-2 and TRBJ1-3; no definite D call. CDR1 and CDR2 from the germline V gene are SGHTA and FQGNSA. The length of the CDR3 is 16 residues. V lost 0 bases to trimming and J lost 0 bases, with 9 bases between them. The CDR3 protein is CASSLAQTLSGNTIYF. CDR3 nucleotide sequence: TGTGCCAGCAGCTTAGCCCAGACCCTCTCTGGAAACACCATATATTTT.

The chain employs TRBV24-1 and TRBJ2-3; 10 bases align to TRBD1. CDR1 is KGHDR, CDR2 SFDVKD, per germline. Trimming at V came to 11 bases and at J to 6 bases, leaving 10 bases not matched to a gene. The CDR3 has 14 amino acids. The CDR3 coding sequence is TGTGCCATCTCGACAGGGGGCGTTAAGGATACGCAGTATTTT. Amino acids: CAISTGGVKDTQYF.